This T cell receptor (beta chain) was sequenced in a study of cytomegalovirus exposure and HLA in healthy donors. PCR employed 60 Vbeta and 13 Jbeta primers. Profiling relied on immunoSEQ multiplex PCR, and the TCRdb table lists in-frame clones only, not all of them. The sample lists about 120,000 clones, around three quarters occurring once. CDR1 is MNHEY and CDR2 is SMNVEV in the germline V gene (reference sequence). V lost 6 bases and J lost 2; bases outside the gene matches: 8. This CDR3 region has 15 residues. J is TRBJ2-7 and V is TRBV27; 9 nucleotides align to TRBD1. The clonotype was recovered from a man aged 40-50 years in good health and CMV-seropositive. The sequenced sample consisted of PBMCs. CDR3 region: CASRPRDRVAYEQYF. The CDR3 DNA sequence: TGTGCCAGCAGGCCCCGGGACAGGGTAGCCTACGAGCAGTACTTC.